The clone carrying this TCR beta chain showed up many times. As yet, its antigen is unknown. Unique molecular identifiers were attached to individual cDNA molecules. TCRdb processed the 5' RACE reads anew with MiXCR; each CDR3 protein has one entry. The repertoire has fewer than 80,000 distinct CDR3 sequences, about 12% of them found once; the top ten carry approximately 3.9%. The data derive from a study of early T cells in non-severe SARS-CoV-2 infection. As for the study in general: RNA in bulk from unsorted whole blood was sequenced, and chains were unpaired.

Study outcomes and limitations: Matching results from VDJdb favored anti-spike CD8 responses, leaving private and CD4 specificities undetected.

The sample taken for sequencing was whole blood. This TCR derives from an adult who was a healthcare worker with PCR-confirmed SARS-CoV-2 infection or an uninfected control (not recorded which).

For the CDR3, the DNA is TGTGCCAGCAGCCTCTCCGGGGGGGGTGTCACTGAAGCTTTCTTT. This translates into CASSLSGGGVTEAFF. V is TRBV2 and J is TRBJ1-1; possible D gene TRBD1, 5 bases. Looked up from germline, CDR1 is SNHLY and CDR2 is FYNNEI. The CDR3 totals 15 residues. V lost 6 bases to trimming and J lost 4 bases, with 18 bases between them.